Listed below are T cell receptor beta chains from one sample, sequenced in a study of graft-versus-host responses after intestinal transplantation. These TCRs' antigens remain unknown. Sequencing was performed with immunoSEQ multiplex PCR; in TCRdb, only in-frame clones are kept and a portion is missing. The table records about 81,000 clones, 85% to 90% of them present only once. The material was unstimulated CD4+ T cells sorted from spleen or lymph node cells, obtained before intestinal transplant. All receptors derive from a human donor who received an intestinal transplant. The CDR3 runs from the conserved cysteine through the conserved F or W. Each record gives: V gene, J gene, clone size, D gene, CDR3 protein, CDR3 DNA. The D gene is left open where the match is weak. Size is omitted from some rows. Given values are once, few, many or a class for expanded clones.

v_call: TRBV5-8; j_call: TRBJ1-3; clone_size: -; d_call: -; cdr3_aa: CASSLGRDTIYF; cdr3_nt: TGTGCCAGCAGCTTAGGGAGAGACACCATATATTTT
v_call: TRBV5-1; j_call: TRBJ2-1; clone_size: -; d_call: TRBD1; cdr3_aa: CASSLNPGQINNEQFF; cdr3_nt: TGCGCCAGCAGCTTAAATCCGGGACAGATAAACAATGAGCAGTTCTTC
v_call: TRBV19; j_call: TRBJ1-3; clone_size: -; d_call: -; cdr3_aa: CASTSGEAISGNTIYF; cdr3_nt: -
v_call: TRBV5-4; j_call: TRBJ2-3; clone_size: -; d_call: TRBD2; cdr3_aa: CASSLAASGTSSTDTQYF; cdr3_nt: TGTGCCAGCAGCTTGGCCGCTAGCGGAACTTCTAGCACAGATACGCAGTATTTT
v_call: TRBV6-5; j_call: TRBJ1-2; clone_size: -; d_call: TRBD1; cdr3_aa: CASSLDRGYGYTF; cdr3_nt: TGTGCCAGCAGTTTAGACAGGGGGTATGGCTACACCTTC
v_call: TRBV5-6; j_call: TRBJ2-7; clone_size: -; d_call: -; cdr3_aa: CASSLSRGEQYF; cdr3_nt: TGTGCCAGCAGCTTGAGTCGGGGCGAGCAGTACTTC
v_call: TRBV4-1; j_call: TRBJ1-1; clone_size: once; d_call: TRBD1; cdr3_aa: CASSRMKGALLGNTEAFF; cdr3_nt: TGCGCCAGCAGTCGTATGAAGGGGGCCCTTTTGGGGAACACTGAAGCTTTCTTT
v_call: TRBV2; j_call: TRBJ1-1; clone_size: once; d_call: -; cdr3_aa: CASSEGETEAFF; cdr3_nt: TGTGCCAGCAGCGAGGGGGAAACTGAAGCTTTCTTT
v_call: TRBV5-6; j_call: TRBJ2-5; clone_size: -; d_call: TRBD2; cdr3_aa: CASSFLSGTSGEETQYF; cdr3_nt: TGTGCCAGCAGCTTCCTTTCCGGGACTAGCGGGGAAGAGACCCAGTACTTC
v_call: TRBV25-1; j_call: TRBJ2-1; clone_size: -; d_call: TRBD2; cdr3_aa: CASSISGAGDNEQFF; cdr3_nt: TGTGCCAGCAGTATTAGCGGGGCTGGGGACAATGAGCAGTTCTTC
v_call: TRBV27; j_call: TRBJ1-2; clone_size: -; d_call: TRBD1; cdr3_aa: CASSLTGVSGYTF; cdr3_nt: TGTGCCAGCAGTCTTACAGGGGTTAGTGGCTACACCTTC
v_call: TRBV5-1; j_call: TRBJ2-3; clone_size: -; d_call: -; cdr3_aa: CASSLDSTDTQYF; cdr3_nt: TGCGCCAGCAGCTTGGACTCGACAGATACGCAGTATTTT
v_call: TRBV11-2; j_call: TRBJ1-5; clone_size: -; d_call: -; cdr3_aa: CASSLVPVVSNQPQHF; cdr3_nt: TGTGCCAGCAGCTTAGTCCCAGTCGTAAGCAATCAGCCCCAGCATTTT
v_call: TRBV21-1; j_call: TRBJ2-3; clone_size: -; d_call: -; cdr3_aa: CASSKMRTGGPADTQYF; cdr3_nt: TGTGCCAGCAGCAAGATGAGGACAGGTGGACCAGCAGATACGCAGTATTTT
v_call: TRBV6-5; j_call: TRBJ2-7; clone_size: -; d_call: TRBD1; cdr3_aa: CASSYSGQLSEQYF; cdr3_nt: TGTGCCAGCAGTTACTCGGGACAGCTTAGCGAGCAGTACTTC
v_call: TRBV11-2; j_call: TRBJ2-7; clone_size: -; d_call: TRBD1; cdr3_aa: CASSYRQGVGEQYF; cdr3_nt: TGTGCCAGCAGCTATCGACAGGGGGTAGGCGAGCAGTACTTC
v_call: TRBV28; j_call: TRBJ1-2; clone_size: few; d_call: -; cdr3_aa: CASSPGGVSNYGYTF; cdr3_nt: TGTGCCAGCAGTCCCGGGGGGGTGTCGAACTATGGCTACACCTTC
v_call: TRBV4-1; j_call: TRBJ1-5; clone_size: -; d_call: -; cdr3_aa: CASSQDEGGSNQPQHF; cdr3_nt: TGCGCCAGCAGCCAAGATGAGGGGGGGAGTAATCAGCCCCAGCATTTT
v_call: TRBV18; j_call: TRBJ1-3; clone_size: -; d_call: -; cdr3_aa: CASSPMTVLGNTIYF; cdr3_nt: TGTGCCAGCTCACCAATGACAGTACTTGGAAACACCATATATTTT
v_call: TRBV7-3; j_call: TRBJ2-1; clone_size: -; d_call: -; cdr3_aa: CASSLTSANEQFF; cdr3_nt: TGTGCCAGCAGCTTAACAAGCGCAAATGAGCAGTTCTTC
v_call: TRBV19; j_call: TRBJ1-5; clone_size: -; d_call: TRBD1; cdr3_aa: CASSILTRGNNQPQHF; cdr3_nt: TGTGCCAGTAGTATATTGACCAGGGGGAACAATCAGCCCCAGCATTTT
v_call: TRBV29-1; j_call: TRBJ1-1; clone_size: -; d_call: -; cdr3_aa: CSVRMRQADEAFF; cdr3_nt: TGCAGCGTTCGAATGAGACAGGCGGATGAAGCTTTCTTT
v_call: TRBV6-5; j_call: TRBJ1-6; clone_size: -; d_call: TRBD1; cdr3_aa: CASSSDDRGNSPLHF; cdr3_nt: TGTGCCAGCAGTTCCGATGACAGGGGGAATTCACCCCTCCACTTT
v_call: TRBV19; j_call: TRBJ2-5; clone_size: -; d_call: -; cdr3_aa: CASSIGASLGETQYF; cdr3_nt: TGTGCCAGTAGTATAGGGGCTAGCCTGGGGGAGACCCAGTACTTC
v_call: TRBV19; j_call: TRBJ2-1; clone_size: -; d_call: -; cdr3_aa: CASSMRGGISYNEQFF; cdr3_nt: TGTGCCAGTAGTATGCGTGGGGGGATCTCCTACAATGAGCAGTTCTTC
v_call: TRBV10-2; j_call: TRBJ2-2; clone_size: -; d_call: TRBD2; cdr3_aa: CASRLAANTGELFF; cdr3_nt: TGCGCCAGCAGACTAGCGGCGAACACCGGGGAGCTGTTTTTT
v_call: TRBV19; j_call: TRBJ1-2; clone_size: -; d_call: TRBD1; cdr3_aa: CASSPRDRPSTYGYTF; cdr3_nt: TGTGCCAGTAGTCCCCGGGACAGACCTAGTACCTATGGCTACACCTTC